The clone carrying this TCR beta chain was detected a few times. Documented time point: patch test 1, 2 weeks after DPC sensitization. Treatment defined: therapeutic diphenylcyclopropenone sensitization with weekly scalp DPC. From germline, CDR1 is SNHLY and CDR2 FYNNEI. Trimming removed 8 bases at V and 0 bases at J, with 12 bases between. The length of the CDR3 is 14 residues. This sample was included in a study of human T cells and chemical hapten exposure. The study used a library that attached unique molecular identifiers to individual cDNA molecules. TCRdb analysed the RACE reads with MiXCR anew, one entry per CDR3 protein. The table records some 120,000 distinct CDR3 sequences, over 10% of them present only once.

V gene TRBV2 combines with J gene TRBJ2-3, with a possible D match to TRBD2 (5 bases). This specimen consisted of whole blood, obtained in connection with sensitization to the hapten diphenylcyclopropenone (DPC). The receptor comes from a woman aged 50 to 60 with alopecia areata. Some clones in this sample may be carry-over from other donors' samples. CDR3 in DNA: TGTGCCAGCGGACCCGGGGTTAGCACAGATACGCAGTATTTT. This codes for CASGPGVSTDTQYF.